This T cell receptor (beta chain) came from a study of shared clonotypes between healthy human individuals. Germline V gives CDR1 MNHEY, CDR2 SVGAGI. The CDR3 is 13 amino acids. J lost 0 bases, V lost 6 bases, and 2 bases had no gene match. Only CD45RO-negative cells positively selected for CCR7 counted as naive CD8 cells, so terminally differentiated effector memory CD45RA+ cells were excluded. Concerning this clone itself: The same CDR3 also results from other DNA sequences found in this sample.

Using immunoSEQ multiplex PCR, the repertoire was profiled, and TCRdb retains in-frame clones only, with some absent. This sample has over 2,000,000 clones; roughly 93% occur once, and the top ten carry roughly 1.7%. Sample: naive CD8+ T cells from PBMCs. The rearrangement joins TRBV6-5 to TRBJ2-7; 7 bases agree with TRBD1. The sequence came from a man between 18 and 35 years old in good health. Some clones in this sample may be carry-over from other donors' samples. The CDR3, as DNA: TGTGCCAGCAGGGACAGGCTCTCCTACGAGCAGTACTTC. It encodes CASRDRLSYEQYF.